The rows below give T cell receptor beta chains drawn from one sample of a study of blood T cell repertoires in COVID-19. Produced via immunoSEQ multiplex PCR; TCRdb's table is partial and in-frame only. The data hold 200,000 to 250,000 clones, with 75% to 85% observed a single time. Sequencing was done on a sample of peripheral blood. Source of these receptors: a woman of 80 years or more with COVID-19, enrolled during active disease. CDR3s include the opening cysteine and the closing phenylalanine or tryptophan. The D gene is left open where the match is weak. Only some rows state a clone size, as once, few, many or a class for expanded clones.

d_gene,j_gene,v_gene,abundance,CDR3nt,CDR3aa
.,TRBJ1-2,TRBV20-1,.,TGCAGTGCTAGTCTGTCCAACTATGGCTACACCTTC,CSASLSNYGYTF
.,TRBJ1-2,TRBV6-5,few,TGTGCCAGCAGTTACTCGATACGGGGGAGAGGCAATGGCTACACCTTC,CASSYSIRGRGNGYTF
.,TRBJ2-5,TRBV5-5,.,TGTGCCAGCAGCTTAAACCCGTACTCAGAGACCCAGTACTTC,CASSLNPYSETQYF
.,TRBJ1-2,TRBV2,many,TGTGCCAGCGCGGGACTGGGGGTCGGTGGCTACACCTTC,CASAGLGVGGYTF
TRBD1,TRBJ2-4,TRBV19,.,TGTGCCAGTAGTGGGGACAGGAACCCAAACATTCAGTACTTC,CASSGDRNPNIQYF
TRBD1,TRBJ1-2,TRBV5-1,.,TGCGCCGGGACAGGGGGGGCCCTTCTCCCTGACTATGGCTACACCTTC,CAGTGGALLPDYGYTF
.,TRBJ2-6,TRBV30,once,TGTGCCTGGACCGTAGGCGGAACTGGGGCCAACGTCCTGACTTTC,CAWTVGGTGANVLTF
.,TRBJ1-1,TRBV7-9,.,TGTGCCAGCAGCTCGGGTCCCAACACTGAAGCTTTCTTT,CASSSGPNTEAFF
.,TRBJ1-6,TRBV9,.,TGTGCCAGCAGCGTAGCTGAACAGGGAAATTCACCCCTCCACTTT,CASSVAEQGNSPLHF
.,TRBJ1-5,TRBV28,.,TGTGCCAGCAGTTTGTTTCTCGTTTATAGCAATCAGCCCCAGCATTTT,CASSLFLVYSNQPQHF
.,TRBJ1-1,TRBV14,.,TGTGCCAGCAGCCAACGGGACACCTCCGCTGAAGCTTTCTTT,CASSQRDTSAEAFF
.,TRBJ1-4,TRBV6-5,once,TGTGCCAGCAGGGGGGGACGGATTAATGAAAAACTGTTTTTT,CASRGGRINEKLFF
TRBD1,TRBJ2-7,TRBV2,once,TGTGCCAGCAGTGAGGAAGGGGGGACAGGCTACGAGCAGTACTTC,CASSEEGGTGYEQYF
.,TRBJ1-4,TRBV30,.,TGTGCCTGGAGCGCCCAGGTTACAACTAATGAAAAACTGTTTTTT,CAWSAQVTTNEKLFF
.,TRBJ1-6,TRBV7-9,.,TGTGCCAGCAGCTTGGAGGGGCTCTTTTCACCCCTCCACTTT,CASSLEGLFSPLHF
TRBD1,TRBJ1-1,TRBV5-1,.,TGCGCCAGCAGCTTGGCAGGCGGGACAGGGGTTTTGAACACTGAAGCTTTCTTT,CASSLAGGTGVLNTEAFF
TRBD2,TRBJ2-3,TRBV9,.,TGTGCCAGCAGCCCTCGAGGTAGCGGGGGTCACGGAGATACGCAGTATTTT,CASSPRGSGGHGDTQYF
TRBD1,TRBJ1-2,TRBV28,.,TGTGCCAGCAGAACTCCAGGGGGCGGCTACACCTTC,CASRTPGGGYTF
.,TRBJ1-1,TRBV11-3,few,TGTGCCAGCAGCTTAGGGGGAGGAAAGTTCGGGGACACTGAAGCTTTCTTT,CASSLGGGKFGDTEAFF
.,TRBJ1-5,TRBV6-6,.,TGTGCCAGCATCCATACTGGGACAATTAGCAATCAGCCCCAGCATTTT,CASIHTGTISNQPQHF
TRBD1,TRBJ1-2,TRBV5-6,.,TGTGCCAGCTTGCTCTCGGGACAGGGAGTTTATGGCTACACCTTC,CASLLSGQGVYGYTF
TRBD1,TRBJ1-2,TRBV30,few,TGTGCCTGGAGTACCGGGACAGGGGGCTATGGCTACACCTTC,CAWSTGTGGYGYTF
TRBD2,TRBJ2-1,TRBV2,.,TGTGCCAGCAGCCGCGGACTAGCGGGAGGCAATGAGCAGTTCTTC,CASSRGLAGGNEQFF
TRBD1,TRBJ1-5,TRBV19,.,TGTGCCAGTACCGCCCGGGCAGGGGGGCAGAAAGGACAGCCCCAGCATTTT,CASTARAGGQKGQPQHF
.,TRBJ1-1,TRBV27,.,TGTGCCAGCAGTTTTATAGGGGAGAACACTGAAGCTTTCTTT,CASSFIGENTEAFF
.,TRBJ1-5,TRBV30,few,TGTGCCTGGAGCGCCGGCCTCGCGGGCAATCAGCCCCAGCATTTT,CAWSAGLAGNQPQHF
TRBD1,TRBJ1-2,TRBV7-8,.,TGTGCCAGCAGCTTGGACAGGACAGTCTATGGCTACACCTTC,CASSLDRTVYGYTF